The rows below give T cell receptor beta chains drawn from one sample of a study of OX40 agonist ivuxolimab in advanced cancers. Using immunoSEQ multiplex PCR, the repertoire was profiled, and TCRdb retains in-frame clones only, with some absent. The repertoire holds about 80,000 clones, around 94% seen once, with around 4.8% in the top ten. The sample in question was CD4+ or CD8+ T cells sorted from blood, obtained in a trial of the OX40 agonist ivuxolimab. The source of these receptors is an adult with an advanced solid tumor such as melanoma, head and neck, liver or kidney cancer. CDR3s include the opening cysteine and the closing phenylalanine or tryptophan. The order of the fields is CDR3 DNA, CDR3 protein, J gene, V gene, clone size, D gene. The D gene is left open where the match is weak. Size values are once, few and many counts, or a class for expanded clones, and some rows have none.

CDR3 DNA: TGCGCCAGCAGGGCAGGGTCTAACTATGGCTACACCTTC
CDR3 protein: CASRAGSNYGYTF
J gene: TRBJ1-2
V gene: TRBV5-1
clone size: -
D gene: -

CDR3 DNA: TGTGCCAGCAGCCCCGGACAGGGGAGGTACGAGCAGTACTTC
CDR3 protein: CASSPGQGRYEQYF
J gene: TRBJ2-7
V gene: TRBV7-2
clone size: -
D gene: TRBD1

CDR3 DNA: TGTGCCAGCAGCGCGACAGGGAATGGCAATCAGCCCCAGCATTTT
CDR3 protein: CASSATGNGNQPQHF
J gene: TRBJ1-5
V gene: TRBV7-2
clone size: -
D gene: TRBD1

CDR3 DNA: TGCAGCGTTGACCAACAGGGGGGCGAGCAGTACTTC
CDR3 protein: CSVDQQGGEQYF
J gene: TRBJ2-7
V gene: TRBV29-1
clone size: -
D gene: TRBD1

CDR3 DNA: TGTGCCAGCAGCCCGTCGGCGATGACTAGCATCTACGAGCAGTACTTC
CDR3 protein: CASSPSAMTSIYEQYF
J gene: TRBJ2-7
V gene: TRBV5-4
clone size: -
D gene: TRBD2

CDR3 DNA: TGTGCCAGCAGTCTAAGGACAGGCTCAAACAATCAGCCCCAGCATTTT
CDR3 protein: CASSLRTGSNNQPQHF
J gene: TRBJ1-5
V gene: TRBV27
clone size: -
D gene: TRBD1

CDR3 DNA: TGTGCCAGCAGCTTACTGCCGAGGAATAGCAATCAGCCCCAGCATTTT
CDR3 protein: CASSLLPRNSNQPQHF
J gene: TRBJ1-5
V gene: TRBV7-2
clone size: -
D gene: -

CDR3 DNA: TGTGCCAGCAGTTACCGGGGGGCGTTGGGTTACAATGAGCAGTTCTTC
CDR3 protein: CASSYRGALGYNEQFF
J gene: TRBJ2-1
V gene: TRBV6-5
clone size: -
D gene: -

CDR3 DNA: TGCGCCAGCAGCGGCCAGCAGGGGGCTTGGGAGACCCAGTACTTC
CDR3 protein: CASSGQQGAWETQYF
J gene: TRBJ2-5
V gene: TRBV4-3
clone size: -
D gene: TRBD1

CDR3 DNA: TGTGCCAGCAGCCCGCGTAGAGGGCCCTACGAGCAGTACTTC
CDR3 protein: CASSPRRGPYEQYF
J gene: TRBJ2-7
V gene: TRBV2
clone size: -
D gene: -

CDR3 DNA: TGTGCCATCAGTGAGTCAGGGGGCTACGAGCAGTACTTC
CDR3 protein: CAISESGGYEQYF
J gene: TRBJ2-7
V gene: TRBV10-3
clone size: -
D gene: -

CDR3 DNA: TGTGCCAGCAGCTTGGACCCTAGCGGGAGCTATGAGCAGTTCTTC
CDR3 protein: CASSLDPSGSYEQFF
J gene: TRBJ2-1
V gene: TRBV5-4
clone size: -
D gene: TRBD2

CDR3 DNA: TGTGCCAGCAGCTTGGGACTAGACTATGAGCAGTTCTTC
CDR3 protein: CASSLGLDYEQFF
J gene: TRBJ2-1
V gene: TRBV5-4
clone size: -
D gene: -

CDR3 DNA: TGTGCCAGCAAATCTCAAGACTCGGGCGTGGGGCAGTACTTC
CDR3 protein: CASKSQDSGVGQYF
J gene: TRBJ2-7
V gene: TRBV6-1
clone size: -
D gene: -

CDR3 DNA: TGTGCCTGGAAACTAGCGAACAATGAGCAGTTCTTC
CDR3 protein: CAWKLANNEQFF
J gene: TRBJ2-1
V gene: TRBV30
clone size: -
D gene: TRBD2

CDR3 DNA: TGTGCCAGCAGCTTAGTCCTAGCCGACCTTTACAATGAGCAGTTCTTC
CDR3 protein: CASSLVLADLYNEQFF
J gene: TRBJ2-1
V gene: TRBV11-2
clone size: -
D gene: -

CDR3 DNA: TGTGCCAGCAGTTTAGGGTTACTACAGACCGGGCATACGCAGTATTTT
CDR3 protein: CASSLGLLQTGHTQYF
J gene: TRBJ2-3
V gene: TRBV27
clone size: -
D gene: -

CDR3 DNA: TGTGCCAGTAGACCCCACAGGGGCCAAGAGACCCAGTACTTC
CDR3 protein: CASRPHRGQETQYF
J gene: TRBJ2-5
V gene: TRBV19
clone size: -
D gene: TRBD1

CDR3 DNA: TGTGCCAGCAGCCGACAGGTCAGCTCCTACAATGAGCAGTTCTTC
CDR3 protein: CASSRQVSSYNEQFF
J gene: TRBJ2-1
V gene: TRBV7-6
clone size: -
D gene: -

CDR3 DNA: TGTGCCAGCAGTTTATGGGCTAGTGGGGAGACCCAGTACTTC
CDR3 protein: CASSLWASGETQYF
J gene: TRBJ2-5
V gene: TRBV28
clone size: -
D gene: -

CDR3 DNA: TGCGCCAGCAGCTTTGGGAGACTAGCGGGAGAGGAGCAGTACTTC
CDR3 protein: CASSFGRLAGEEQYF
J gene: TRBJ2-5
V gene: TRBV5-1
clone size: once
D gene: TRBD2

CDR3 DNA: TGCGCCAGCAGCGAGGGCCCCACGAGGAACACCGGGGAGCTGTTTTTT
CDR3 protein: CASSEGPTRNTGELFF
J gene: TRBJ2-2
V gene: TRBV5-1
clone size: -
D gene: -

CDR3 DNA: TGTGCCAGTAGCCGGGACTCTGGAAACACCATATATTTT
CDR3 protein: CASSRDSGNTIYF
J gene: TRBJ1-3
V gene: TRBV19
clone size: -
D gene: -

CDR3 DNA: TGTGCCAGCAGCCCGCGGCCCACAGATACGCAGTATTTT
CDR3 protein: CASSPRPTDTQYF
J gene: TRBJ2-3
V gene: TRBV28
clone size: -
D gene: -

CDR3 DNA: TGTGCCAGCAGGACCTGGGACAGAACTGAAGCTTTCTTT
CDR3 protein: CASRTWDRTEAFF
J gene: TRBJ1-1
V gene: TRBV27
clone size: -
D gene: TRBD1

CDR3 DNA: TGTGCCAGTAGTATGTGGGGAGGGCGGAATGAGCAGTTCTTC
CDR3 protein: CASSMWGGRNEQFF
J gene: TRBJ2-1
V gene: TRBV19
clone size: -
D gene: TRBD2

CDR3 DNA: TGCGCCAGCAGCCCGGACAGGGTTGACTACGAGCAGTACTTC
CDR3 protein: CASSPDRVDYEQYF
J gene: TRBJ2-7
V gene: TRBV5-1
clone size: -
D gene: TRBD1

CDR3 DNA: TGTGCCAGCAGCTTGGATGGACCGAAAAACATTCAGTACTTC
CDR3 protein: CASSLDGPKNIQYF
J gene: TRBJ2-4
V gene: TRBV5-8
clone size: -
D gene: -

CDR3 DNA: TGTGCCAGCAGCTCCGGAGCTAGCGGGAACAATGAGCAGTTCTTC
CDR3 protein: CASSSGASGNNEQFF
J gene: TRBJ2-1
V gene: TRBV28
clone size: -
D gene: TRBD2

CDR3 DNA: TGTGCCAGTACCGGGACACTTACCTACGAGCAGTACTTC
CDR3 protein: CASTGTLTYEQYF
J gene: TRBJ2-7
V gene: TRBV25-1
clone size: -
D gene: -

CDR3 DNA: TGTGCCAGCAGCTTAAATGGTCTAGCGGGAACGCAGTATTTT
CDR3 protein: CASSLNGLAGTQYF
J gene: TRBJ2-3
V gene: TRBV7-3
clone size: -
D gene: TRBD2

CDR3 DNA: TGCGCCAGCAGCTTACAAGAGACCCAGTACTTC
CDR3 protein: CASSLQETQYF
J gene: TRBJ2-5
V gene: TRBV5-1
clone size: -
D gene: -

CDR3 DNA: TGTGCCAGCAGCTTAGGGGGGCGGGAGACCCAGTACTTC
CDR3 protein: CASSLGGRETQYF
J gene: TRBJ2-5
V gene: TRBV11-3
clone size: -
D gene: -

CDR3 DNA: TGTGCCAGCATTTCTAACTATGGCTACACCTTC
CDR3 protein: CASISNYGYTF
J gene: TRBJ1-2
V gene: TRBV28
clone size: -
D gene: -

CDR3 DNA: TGCGCCAGCAGCCCCCGCGGCCGTGAGGCCAGGGATACGCAGTATTTT
CDR3 protein: CASSPRGREARDTQYF
J gene: TRBJ2-3
V gene: TRBV4-1
clone size: -
D gene: -

CDR3 DNA: TGTGCCAGCTCACCCCAGGGACAGTCGAACACCGGGGAGCTGTTTTTT
CDR3 protein: CASSPQGQSNTGELFF
J gene: TRBJ2-2
V gene: TRBV18
clone size: -
D gene: TRBD1

CDR3 DNA: TGTGCCAGTAGACAGGGGAGCAATCAGCCCCAGCATTTT
CDR3 protein: CASRQGSNQPQHF
J gene: TRBJ1-5
V gene: TRBV19
clone size: -
D gene: TRBD1

CDR3 DNA: TGTGCCAGCAGTTACCCCGCTCGGAATGAGCAGTTCTTC
CDR3 protein: CASSYPARNEQFF
J gene: TRBJ2-1
V gene: TRBV6-5
clone size: -
D gene: -

CDR3 DNA: TGTGCCAGCAGCTCGGGCCCCCAAGGGAGGGAGCTGTTTTTT
CDR3 protein: CASSSGPQGRELFF
J gene: TRBJ2-2
V gene: TRBV6-5
clone size: -
D gene: -

CDR3 DNA: TGTGCCAGCAGCTTATCGGGACTAGCGGGGACAGCCTACGAGCAGTACTTC
CDR3 protein: CASSLSGLAGTAYEQYF
J gene: TRBJ2-7
V gene: TRBV7-8
clone size: -
D gene: TRBD2

CDR3 DNA: TGTGCCATCAGTGGGACTGAGAAAGAGACCCAGTACTTC
CDR3 protein: CAISGTEKETQYF
J gene: TRBJ2-5
V gene: TRBV10-3
clone size: -
D gene: -

CDR3 DNA: TGTGCCAGCAGCTTAGGTGACACAAATCAGCCCCAGCATTTT
CDR3 protein: CASSLGDTNQPQHF
J gene: TRBJ1-5
V gene: TRBV7-9
clone size: -
D gene: -

CDR3 DNA: TGTGCCAGCAGTACGGGACTAGCGGCCTACGAGCAGTACTTC
CDR3 protein: CASSTGLAAYEQYF
J gene: TRBJ2-7
V gene: TRBV28
clone size: -
D gene: TRBD2

CDR3 DNA: TGTGCCAGCAGCTTAGCGAGGCTGGGTAAGAGGACCTACGAGCAGTACTTC
CDR3 protein: CASSLARLGKRTYEQYF
J gene: TRBJ2-7
V gene: TRBV7-9
clone size: -
D gene: -

CDR3 DNA: TGTGCCAGCAGCTTCCAAAAATCGGGAGCCACAGATACGCAGTATTTT
CDR3 protein: CASSFQKSGATDTQYF
J gene: TRBJ2-3
V gene: TRBV7-2
clone size: -
D gene: -

CDR3 DNA: TGTGCCAGCCACATGGGGCAGGGCACAGATACGCAGTATTTT
CDR3 protein: CASHMGQGTDTQYF
J gene: TRBJ2-3
V gene: TRBV5-4
clone size: -
D gene: -

CDR3 DNA: TGTGCCAGCAGTGAAGTGGGGCAAATACAGTTCTTC
CDR3 protein: CASSEVGQIQFF
J gene: TRBJ2-1
V gene: TRBV6-1
clone size: -
D gene: -

CDR3 DNA: TGTGCCAGTAGCTCCGGGAGCCAAGAGACCCAGTACTTC
CDR3 protein: CASSSGSQETQYF
J gene: TRBJ2-5
V gene: TRBV19
clone size: -
D gene: -

CDR3 DNA: TGCGCCAGCACCCCGCCCGGACAGGCTTGGACAGATACGCAGTATTTT
CDR3 protein: CASTPPGQAWTDTQYF
J gene: TRBJ2-3
V gene: TRBV5-1
clone size: once
D gene: TRBD1